The 18 T cell receptor beta chains below come from one sample, sequenced in a study of Ad26.COV2.S vaccination and SARS-CoV-2 variants. The treatment denotes: approximately 18 received Ad26.COV2.S at low or high dose, single or two shots; about 5 received placebo; per-sample allocation not given. Samples were taken on day 63 after the first vaccine or placebo injection. Sequencing was performed with immunoSEQ multiplex PCR; in TCRdb, only in-frame clones are kept and a portion is missing. The repertoire includes hundreds of thousands of clones, about 85% of them detected once, and 3% to 4% sits in the top ten. The starting material was peripheral blood, obtained in a trial of Ad26.COV2.S vaccine versus placebo. Receptor source: a person between 18 and 59 years old who received the Ad26.COV2.S COVID-19 vaccine or a placebo.

The chain couples TRBV11-2 to TRBJ2-3; possible D gene TRBD2, 6 bases. The V end was cut by 5 bases, the J end by 2 bases, with 8 bases between. Germline values: CDR1 SGHAT, CDR2 FQNNGV. There are 13 residues in the CDR3. CDR3 DNA sequence: TGTGCCAGCAGCCGGACTACCACAGATACGCAGTATTTT. Protein product: CASSRTTTDTQYF.

The gene calls are TRBV5-4 and TRBJ2-3, with 10 bases matching TRBD2. Trimming at V came to 4 bases and at J to 4 bases, leaving 9 bases not matched to a gene. CDR3 length equals 16 residues. The germline CDR1 and CDR2 sequences are SGHNT and YYREEE (reference sequence). The chain's CDR3 is CASSKSGGAGADTQYF. The DNA for the CDR3 is TGTGCCAGCAGCAAGAGCGGGGGGGCCGGTGCAGATACGCAGTATTTT.

The rearrangement links TRBV19 to TRBJ1-1; 12 bases match TRBD1. Germline V gene data show CDR1 as LNHDA and CDR2 as SQIVND (reference sequence). CDR3 length: 16 residues. The V segment lost 5 bases and the J segment 2 bases; nucleotides outside the gene matches: 6. The CDR3 nucleotides are TGTGCCAGTAGTTTCAGGGACAGGGGGCGAAACACTGAAGCTTTCTTT. This codes for CASSFRDRGRNTEAFF.

CDR3 sequence: CASSPTELALTWEQYF. DNA for the CDR3: TGTGCCAGCTCTCCGACAGAGCTGGCCTTGACGTGGGAGCAGTACTTC. J is TRBJ2-7 and V is TRBV18; possibly TRBD1 for D (5 bases). The CDR3 loop spans 16 amino acids. V lost 6 bases and J lost 7, with 25 bases in between. Germline CDR1 and CDR2: KGHSH and LQKENI.

This clone was counted a few times. The rearrangement uses TRBV5-5 and TRBJ2-7, with D unresolved. Trimming removed 2 bases from V and 0 bases from J, with 9 bases in between. The CDR3 spans 14 residues. The V gene's germline CDR1 is SGHKS and CDR2 YYEKEE (reference sequence). The CDR3 region is CASSLDWGSYEQYF. Written as DNA, the CDR3 is TGTGCCAGCAGCTTAGACTGGGGCTCCTACGAGCAGTACTTC.

The chain links TRBV29-1 to TRBJ2-2, with 13 nucleotides matching TRBD2. The CDR3 totals 16 residues. Germline lookup yields CDR1 SQVTM and CDR2 ANQGSEA. CDR3 loop: CSYRLAGGTNTGELFF. CDR3 in DNA: TGCAGTTACCGACTAGCGGGGGGAACGAACACCGGGGAGCTGTTTTTT.

The chain couples TRBV7-9 to TRBJ1-5; tentative D call: TRBD1 (6 bases). The V gene lost 5 bases and the J gene lost 7 bases, with 12 bases spanning the gap. The CDR3 contains 13 residues. Germline CDR1 SEHNR, CDR2 FQNEAQ (reference sequence). CDR3 coding DNA: TGTGCCAGCAGCAGACAGGATGGACAGCCCCAGCATTTT. It encodes CASSRQDGQPQHF.

The sample holds one count of this clone. The DNA for the CDR3 is TGTGCCACCAGTGGGAGTCTAGATACGCAGTATTTT. Amino acids: CATSGSLDTQYF. The V gene is TRBV24-1, the J gene TRBJ2-3; no reliable D call. Germline V gene data show CDR1 as KGHDR and CDR2 as SFDVKD. V was clipped by 5 bases and J by 5 bases, with 7 bases between them. This CDR3 contains 12 residues.

The V call is TRBV9, the J call TRBJ1-1, with D possibly TRBD1 on 6 matching bases. The CDR3 has 14 amino acids. The germline CDR1 and CDR2 sequences are SGDLS and YYNGEE. The V end was cut by 4 bases, the J end by 0 bases, with 10 bases between. The CDR3 loop reads CASSYGQLNTEAFF. The CDR3 bases are TGTGCCAGCAGCTACGGACAGCTGAACACTGAAGCTTTCTTT.

This clone was observed many times. This chain joins TRBV5-1 and TRBJ1-2; TRBD1 aligns across 7 bases. The CDR3 is 14 amino acids. V gave up 4 bases and J gave up 1 base; unmatched junction bases: 4. Germline CDR1 SGHRS, CDR2 YFSETQ. CDR3 nucleotide sequence: TGCGCCAGCAGCGGGACAGAGCTTAACTATGGCTACACCTTC. This gives the protein CASSGTELNYGYTF.

The chain carries TRBV7-8 and TRBJ1-5; TRBD1 might be the D (6 bases). In germline, CDR1 is SGHVS, CDR2 FQNEAQ. The CDR3 is 16 amino acids. V was clipped by 5 bases and J by 4 bases, with 18 bases between them. This CDR3 reads CASSRGGGEGNQPQHF. The CDR3 coding sequence is TGTGCCAGCAGCCGAGGGGGGGGTGAAGGTAATCAGCCCCAGCATTTT.

This clone has only a few counts. The rearrangement uses TRBV18 and TRBJ1-2, with D perhaps matching TRBD1 (5 bases). The V end was cut by 3 bases, the J end by 0 bases, with 14 bases between. CDR3 length: 16 residues. Per germline, CDR1 KGHSH and CDR2 LQKENI. The CDR3 reads CASSPAWGEANYGYTF. The CDR3 DNA is TGTGCCAGCTCACCGGCTTGGGGGGAAGCTAACTATGGCTACACCTTC.

The rearrangement joins TRBV27 to TRBJ1-4, with D hard to call. The ends were cut back, 3 bases at V and 4 bases at J, with 12 bases in the middle. Germline CDR1 reads MNHEY; CDR2 reads SMNVEV (reference sequence). The CDR3 spans 15 residues. Here the CDR3 DNA reads TGTGCCAGCAGTTTTTCTGTCGGCTATAATGAAAAACTGTTTTTT. Its translation is CASSFSVGYNEKLFF. Filled out from reference TRBV27 and TRBJ1-4, the complete variable domain reads EAQVTQNPRYLITVTGKKLTVTCSQNMNHEYMSWYRQDPGLGLRQIYYSMNVEVTDKGDVPEGYKVSRKEKRNFPLILESPSPNQTSLYFCASSFSVGYNEKLFFGSGTQLSVL.

V gene TRBV5-4 combines with J gene TRBJ2-5, with D tentatively TRBD1 or TRBD2 (5 bases each). This CDR3 is built from 13 residues. CDR1 and CDR2 from the germline V gene are SGHNT and YYREEE (reference sequence). Deletions cut 6 bases from V and 5 bases from J, with 14 bases between. The CDR3 DNA follows: TGTGCCAGCAAGGTCGGGGCTGGGGAGACCCAGTACTTC. As protein: CASKVGAGETQYF. The entire variable domain, with the rest obtained from reference TRBV5-4 and TRBJ2-5, is as follows: ETGVTQSPTHLIKTRGQQVTLRCSSQSGHNTVSWYQQALGQGPQFIFQYYREEENGRGNFPPRFSGLQFPNYSSELNVNALELDDSALYLCASKVGAGETQYFGPGTRLLVL.

The chain is built from TRBV13 and TRBJ2-1; no clear D. The CDR3 has 12 residues. Germline-derived CDR1 and CDR2 are PRHDT and FYEKMQ (reference sequence). V was shortened by 0 bases and J by 7 bases, with 4 bases between the two germline ends. CDR3 sequence: CASSLGSNEQFF. CDR3 nucleotides: TGTGCCAGCAGCTTAGGCTCGAATGAGCAGTTCTTC.

The chain couples TRBV15 to TRBJ1-5, with D possibly matching TRBD1 (5 bases). Trimming removed 5 bases at V and 2 bases at J, with 10 bases between. Per germline, CDR1 LNHNV and CDR2 YYDKDF (reference sequence). The length of the CDR3 is 14 residues. CDR3 bases: TGTGCCACCAGCGAACAGGTCCGCAATCAGCCCCAGCATTTT. It translates to CATSEQVRNQPQHF. Full variable domain (remainder filled in from reference TRBV15 and TRBJ1-5): DAMVIQNPRYQVTQFGKPVTLSCSQTLNHNVMYWYQQKSSQAPKLLFHYYDKDFNNEADTPDNFQSRRPNTSFCFLDIRSPGLGDTAMYLCATSEQVRNQPQHFGDGTRLSIL.

The V call is TRBV2, the J call TRBJ2-2, with 8 bases identical to TRBD1. Germline CDR1 and CDR2: SNHLY and FYNNEI. V trimming: 7 bases; J trimming: 4 bases; junction bases outside the gene matches: 8. CDR3 length: 15 residues. CDR3 sequence: CASMVAGGLTGELFF. As DNA, the CDR3 is TGTGCCAGCATGGTGGCAGGGGGCCTCACCGGGGAGCTGTTTTTT.

The chain combines TRBV29-1 with TRBJ2-3, with TRBD2 identical over 11 bases. The length of the CDR3 is 15 residues. Germline V CDR1 and CDR2: SQVTM, ANQGSEA. V dropped 6 bases and J dropped 1; count of bases not matched to a gene: 6. As DNA, the CDR3 is TGCAGCGTCCGCGGGACTAGCGGAGGCACAGATACGCAGTATTTT. This sequence encodes CSVRGTSGGTDTQYF.